The T cell receptor beta chain under discussion was sequenced for a study of cytomegalovirus exposure and HLA in healthy donors (dated 2017 in TCRdb). In terms of the full investigation: In an earlier analysis of approximately 500 of the donors, under 300 Gb of sequence data and approximately 120 million unique TCR beta sequences from about 179 million T cells were reported. HLA typing included class I and class II loci at four-digit resolution. Alongside the repertoire data, information on donor age, sex, ethnicity and CMV serostatus was compiled. A separate validation cohort of about 110 different subjects was used in addition to the 666-subject first cohort. An earlier analysis of some 500 of the donors applied high-throughput TCR beta sequencing to assess whether each TCR beta V gene segment acted as functional or pseudogenic. All discovery cohort repertoires had been generated using a single sequencing platform. Approximately 310 gigabases of sequencing data and tens of millions of unique TCR sequences were included in an early release covering around 600 HLA-typed donors. Of the roughly 400 genotyped donors, approximately 80% fell in the genetic ancestry cluster associated with self-reported Caucasian donors. High-throughput TCR immunosequencing, statistical association of individual TCRs with disease status, and machine learning were combined to predict cytomegalovirus infection status. A later genetic analysis took genome-wide SNP genotypes for about three fifths of the roughly 700 donors and used that subset as a discovery cohort. In the later analysis, no new phenotypic data were used to find candidate immune exposures; instead, reliance was placed on TCR beta sequences and their occurrence across donors. Among almost 400 genotyped donors of the cohort, an average of roughly 240,000 unique TCR beta nucleotide sequences were sequenced per donor, roughly a sixth of them non-productive. In a later analysis, previously published TCR beta repertoires from 550 to 700 donors were re-analyzed and high-resolution HLA genotyping was added so that TCR occurrence patterns could be studied. The aim of the study was to test whether cataloging public T cell receptors could identify signatures of past pathogen exposure. The T cell repertoires of under 750 subjects were profiled by immunosequencing and related to cytomegalovirus serostatus. The number of typed donors differed by locus: about 620-630 for A, B, C, DRB1 and DQB1; 522 for DQA1; approximately 600 for DPA1; and roughly 490 for DPB1. Roughly 5 DR-DQ haplotypes were treated as single units for association and clustering because of strong linkage in the cohort. On the study overall, not on this receptor specifically: When HLA alleles, especially DR and DQ, strongly co-occurred, attributing TCR associations to individual alleles was difficult. Broadly in line with IMGT annotations, most TCR beta V segments showed up in productive rearrangements about 90% or about 30% of the time in an earlier analysis of some 590 of the donors. In this cohort, only TCR beta chains were sequenced, and detectable features were limited by the absence of alpha or paired-chain data. In a later analysis, TCR association rates were found to vary across HLA loci, with the most associated TCRs seen for DRB1 alleles and the fewest for HLA-C alleles. Because some donors lacked HLA typing at each locus, the association tests relied only on the typed subset. A few of the identified cytomegalovirus-associated TCR beta chains were confirmed in vitro to be specific for cytomegalovirus antigens. In a later analysis, some 17,000 TCR beta sequences were associated with specific HLA alleles at a false discovery rate of 0.05. The authors suggested that the approach could potentially be generalized to other disease states and immunological phenotypes. According to a later analysis, parvovirus B19, influenza, CMV and Epstein-Barr virus appeared linked to several top co-occurrence clusters. The classifier was reported to diagnose cytomegalovirus status with high specificity and sensitivity in both the original cohort and the validation cohort. A total of about 180 TCR beta chains were listed by the study as associated with cytomegalovirus. Because counts were too low, approximately 18 rarely observed V segments, including chromosome 9 orphons, were excluded from the earlier analysis of a few hundred of the donors. While some public TCRs were present in many individuals, most TCR sequences turned up only very rarely across donors. A later genetic analysis associated a missense DCLRE1C variant with V-gene and J-gene trimming of TCR beta chains, and an independent cohort replicated the association. Immune exposure information for the cohort was limited to CMV serostatus. Correlated functional status among segregating V segments might reflect linkage disequilibrium, but an unknown experimental factor could not be ruled out. Compared with equally common non-associated chains, HLA-associated TCR beta chains in a later analysis were more clonally expanded and had lower generation probabilities. A cluster of highly shared sequence variants was judged likely to be a technical artifact of the sequencing pipeline. A further reported finding was that TCR beta sequences accurately predicted the HLA-A and HLA-B alleles for most subjects in the first cohort. Roughly uniform sequencing depth across donors was assumed in presence/absence analyses, although this assumption may not hold. In a later genetic analysis, fewer N-insertions in productive TCRs were reported among donors in an Asian-associated ancestry cluster than the roughly 700-donor mean. A later analysis found that most CMV-associated TCR beta chains appeared HLA-restricted, with HLA associations seemingly driven largely by CMV exposure.

The method was the immunoSEQ multiplex PCR assay. For the multiplex PCR, a mixture combining 60 forward primers for TCR Vbeta segments and 13 reverse primers for TCR Jbeta segments was used. Amplification of the CDR3 region of rearranged TCR beta genes was performed with a multiplex PCR assay on genomic DNA. The Illumina HiSeq System was used to sequence the amplified TCR beta libraries as 87-base-pair reads. Per the original workflow: A later analysis counted 65 million to 90 million unique TCR beta chains across the 666 repertoires, and 9 million to 14 million of these chains were shared by at least two donors. To remove PCR and sequencing errors, raw reads were error-corrected and collapsed into unique sequences using a nearest-neighbor algorithm that merged closely related sequences. Alignment of CDR3 sequences to IMGT reference sequences was used to assign V, D and J gene segments. For a sequence to be retained, a match of at least six nucleotides to both a V gene segment and a J gene segment was required. A rearrangement was called productive if the CDR3 had no stop codons and remained in frame with V and J, and every other rearrangement was called non-productive. Following IMGT convention, CDR3 was defined as the stretch from the second conserved V-encoded cysteine to the conserved J-encoded phenylalanine. In an earlier analysis of 587 of the donors, sequences lacking an unambiguous match to a single V gene segment were excluded. In an earlier analysis of several hundred of the donors, V segments were called functional above 56.7% productive rearrangements and were called segregating when the between-donor standard deviation exceeded 5%. A statistical classification framework was built to diagnose cytomegalovirus status from the catalog of TCR beta chain sequences. In a later analysis, TCR nucleotide sequences were compared against IMGT/GENE-DB human TR gene sequences so that V and J genes could be assigned. In a later analysis, CDR3 sequences and most-parsimonious VDJ recombination scenarios were assigned using the TCRdist pipeline. In a later analysis, each TCR beta chain was defined by its CDR3 amino acid sequence together with its V-gene family, and reads lacking a unique V-gene family were excluded. In a later analysis, 500 to 700 highly shared, low-generation-probability nucleotide sequences were removed to address suspected cross-contamination and a sequencing artifact. In a later analysis, a clonal expansion index was calculated for each public chain from normalized within-repertoire ranks of inferred template counts. In a later analysis, generation probabilities were computed using a VDJ recombination model fitted to out-of-frame rearrangements, and the results were checked against IGoR. Hypergeometric tests were used in a later analysis to score TCR-TCR, TCR-HLA and TCR-CMV co-occurrence, with a repertoire-size bias correction applied to the TCR pairs. False discovery rates were estimated in a later analysis by permuting HLA or CMV assignments 20 times. In a later analysis, co-occurring TCRs were grouped using DBSCAN, and TCRdist sequence similarity was added for clustering within HLA-allele-positive subsets. For co-occurrence clustering, repertoires with fewer than 30,000 or more than 120,000 public chains were excluded, along with roughly 5 repertoires with anomalous nucleotide sharing. TCRdb re-hosts the immuneACCESS table, in-frame sequences only. Its copies lack some clones; in the studies checked, an unresolved V gene accounts for under half of them, and the cause for the rest is not known. Clone size and V and J calls were adopted from that table, with D and trimming inferred from the DNA. In this sample the table shows some 130,000 clones, 80% of which occur a single time. About 2% of the sample rests with the top ten.

The cohort consisted of 650 to 850 healthy bone marrow donors. Cohort members were all nominally healthy when sampled, although unrecorded immune exposures were likely present. The donor tested CMV seronegative, placing the donor among the 350 or so seronegative members of the cohort. A peripheral blood sample was provided by each donor, and peripheral blood mononuclear cells were used for TCR beta sequencing. The Qiagen DNeasy Blood Extraction Kit was used to extract genomic DNA from the blood cell samples. With regard to this clone: No cognate antigen has been identified for it. Base qualities are not provided; no much larger clone lies one nucleotide away.

The sequenced sample was PBMCs. The TCR sequence derives from a man between 25 and 39 years old in good health and CMV-seronegative.

The DNA is as follows: TGTGCCAGCAGTGGACTAGCGGGAGGCCCCGGTGGGAATGAGCAGTTCTTC. This gives the protein CASSGLAGGPGGNEQFF. The sequence joins TRBV6-1 to TRBJ2-1; TRBD2 matches 13 bases in the middle. The CDR1 and CDR2 encoded by the germline V gene are MNHNS and SASEGT. Including the terminal cysteine and phenylalanine, the CDR3 comprises 17 residues. CDR3 DNA only is kept here, 51 bases in frame from base 1. V loses 4 bases at its end and J loses 7 bases; junction bases beyond the gene matches: 10.